A single T cell receptor beta chain is shown here with its context. The data stem from a study of blood T cell repertoires in COVID-19. Looking at the study overall: The United States, Italy and Spain were the sources of the acute and convalescent COVID-19 samples. T cells, B-cell-depleted T cells, or PBMCs provided the cDNA or gDNA that served as material.

Trimming cost V 3 bases and J 2 bases; bases outside gene matches: 4. This CDR3 has 15 residues. Germline V CDR1 and CDR2: ENHRY, SYGVKD. Produced via immunoSEQ multiplex PCR; TCRdb's table is partial and in-frame only. In the table there are some 250,000 clones, 80% to 85% of which are singletons. This chain joins TRBV10-3 and TRBJ1-3, with TRBD1 identical over 7 bases. The sequencing sample was made of peripheral blood. This TCR was recovered from a man in his fifties or sixties with active or convalescent COVID-19. The CDR3 sequence is CAISDSGTAGNTIYF. CDR3 sequence (DNA): TGTGCCATCAGTGATAGCGGGACAGCTGGAAACACCATATATTTT.